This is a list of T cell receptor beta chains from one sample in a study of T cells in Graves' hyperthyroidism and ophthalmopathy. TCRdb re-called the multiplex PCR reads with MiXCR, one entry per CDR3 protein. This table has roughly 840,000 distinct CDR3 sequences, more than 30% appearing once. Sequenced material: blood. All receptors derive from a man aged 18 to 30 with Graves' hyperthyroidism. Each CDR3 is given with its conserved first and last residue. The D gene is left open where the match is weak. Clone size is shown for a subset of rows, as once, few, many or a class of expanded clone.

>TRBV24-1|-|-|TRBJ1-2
TGTGCCACCAGCCAAGATCGGCGTCACCCCTATGGCTACACCTTC
CATSQDRRHPYGYTF
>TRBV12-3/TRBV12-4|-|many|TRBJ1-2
TGTGCCAGCAGTTTTAGGTGGGGCGACGGCTACACCTTC
CASSFRWGDGYTF
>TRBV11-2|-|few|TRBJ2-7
TGTGCCAGCAGCCATCCCCGGGACGGAGACTACGAGCAGTACTTC
CASSHPRDGDYEQYF
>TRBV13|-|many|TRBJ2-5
TGTGCCAGCAGCTTCGACAAAGGGGAGACCCAGTACTTC
CASSFDKGETQYF
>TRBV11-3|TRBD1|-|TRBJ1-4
TGTGCCAGCAGCTCTCGGGGCGCGGGACAGGGGGGCCGAGAAAAACTGTTTTTT
CASSSRGAGQGGREKLFF
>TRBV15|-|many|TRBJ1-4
TGTGCCACCAGCAGAGATCGGCAGAATGAAAAACTGTTTTTT
CATSRDRQNEKLFF
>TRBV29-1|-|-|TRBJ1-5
TGCAGCGTTTCCGGAGCAAGTCTAGATCAGCCCCAGCATTTT
CSVSGASLDQPQHF
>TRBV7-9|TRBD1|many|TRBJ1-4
TGTGCCAGCAGCTTCCGGGACAGCAATGAAAAACTGTTTTTT
CASSFRDSNEKLFF
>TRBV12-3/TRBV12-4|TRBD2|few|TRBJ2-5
TGTGCCAGCAGTTTGCGGGTAGCGGGAGTAGAGACCCAGTACTTC
CASSLRVAGVETQYF
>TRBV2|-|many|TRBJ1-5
TGTGCCTCTTCAGGTTATAGCAATCAGCCCCAGCATTTT
CASSGYSNQPQHF
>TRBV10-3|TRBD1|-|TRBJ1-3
TGTGCCATCAGTTCGGGACAGGTGGACGGCTACACCATATATTTT
CAISSGQVDGYTIYF
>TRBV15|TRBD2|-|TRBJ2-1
TGTGCCACCAGCAGAGAGGGCGCAGCGGGGGGGGTCCATGAGCAGTTCTTC
CATSREGAAGGVHEQFF
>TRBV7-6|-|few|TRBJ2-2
TGTGCCAGCAGCCTTGAGTGGGCCGGGGAGCTGTTTTTT
CASSLEWAGELFF
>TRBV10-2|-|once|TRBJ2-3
TGCGCCAGCGGGGACATGCCGGACACAGATACGCAGTATTTT
CASGDMPDTDTQYF
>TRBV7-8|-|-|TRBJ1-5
TGTGCCAGCAGCTTCGTTTTTGGGGCGAATAGCAATCAGCCCCAGCATTTT
CASSFVFGANSNQPQHF
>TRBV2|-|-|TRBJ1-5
TGTGCCAGCAGCCAACCCCCCGGGGGGAATCAGCCCCAGCATTTT
CASSQPPGGNQPQHF